This TCR beta chain was captured by sequencing in a study of shared clonotypes between healthy human individuals. TCRdb's table, derived via immunoSEQ multiplex PCR, lists solely in-frame clones and lacks some. The repertoire consists of about 1.1 million clones, with 75% to 80% occurring once and the leading ten covering roughly 0.61%. CDR3 length equals 16 residues. Trimming took off 3 bases at V and 6 bases at J, with 20 bases between the two ends. Per germline, CDR1 SEHNR and CDR2 FQNEAQ (reference sequence). This chain connects TRBV7-9 to TRBJ1-2; D unresolved. The sample taken for sequencing was memory CD4+ T cells from PBMCs. The subset is: CD45RA-negative fraction. The TCR originated in a young man in good health. Some clones in this sample may be carry-over from other donors' samples. Here the CDR3 reads CASSFPTPGYRDGYTF. The DNA for the CDR3 is TGTGCCAGCAGCTTCCCCACCCCGGGGTATAGGGATGGCTACACCTTC.